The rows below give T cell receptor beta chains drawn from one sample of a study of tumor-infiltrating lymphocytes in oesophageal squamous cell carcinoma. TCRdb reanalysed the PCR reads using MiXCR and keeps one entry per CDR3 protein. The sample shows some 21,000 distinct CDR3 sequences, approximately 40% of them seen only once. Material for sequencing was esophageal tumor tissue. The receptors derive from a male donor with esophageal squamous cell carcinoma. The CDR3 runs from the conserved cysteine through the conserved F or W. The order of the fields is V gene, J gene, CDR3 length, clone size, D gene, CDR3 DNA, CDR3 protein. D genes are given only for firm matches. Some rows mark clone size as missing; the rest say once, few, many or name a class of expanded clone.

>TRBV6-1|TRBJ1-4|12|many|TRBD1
TGTGCCAGCAGCCAGGGACAGGAAAAACTGTTTTTT
CASSQGQEKLFF
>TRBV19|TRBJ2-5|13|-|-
TGTGCCAGTAGCCTACGGACAAGGGAGACCCAGTACTTC
CASSLRTRETQYF
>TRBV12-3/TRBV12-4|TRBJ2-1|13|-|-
TGTGCCAGCAGGCTCTGGGGCAGCAATGAGCAGTTCTTC
CASRLWGSNEQFF
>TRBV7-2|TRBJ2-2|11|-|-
TGTGCCAGCAGCTTCCCCGGGGAGCTGTTTTTT
CASSFPGELFF
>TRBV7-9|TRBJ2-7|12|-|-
TGTGCCAGCACCCAAGCGAGCTACGAGCAGTACTTC
CASTQASYEQYF
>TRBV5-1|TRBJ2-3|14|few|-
TGCGCCAGCAGCTCCGGGGAGAGCACAGATACGCAGTATTTT
CASSSGESTDTQYF
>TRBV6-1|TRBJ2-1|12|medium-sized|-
TGTGCCAGCAGTGTATCTGACAATGAGCAGTTCTTC
CASSVSDNEQFF
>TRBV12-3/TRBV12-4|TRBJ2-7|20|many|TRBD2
TGTGCCAGCAGTCCTTCGCCGGGACTAGCGGGGGTGTTTGGGTCGGGTGAGCAGTACTTC
CASSPSPGLAGVFGSGEQYF
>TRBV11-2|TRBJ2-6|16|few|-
TGTGCCAGCAGCTTAGCAGTGGTAACTGGGGCCAACGTCCTGACTTTC
CASSLAVVTGANVLTF
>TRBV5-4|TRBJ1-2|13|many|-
TGTGCCAGCAGCTTGGAAAGGGGGGACGGCTACACCTTC
CASSLERGDGYTF
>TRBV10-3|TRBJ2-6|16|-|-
TGTGCCATCAGTGAGGGTCTGAATTCTGGGGCCAACGTCCTGACTTTC
CAISEGLNSGANVLTF
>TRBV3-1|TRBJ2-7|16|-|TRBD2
TGTGCCAGCAGCCCGGGACTAGCGGGAGTCGGATACGAGCAGTACTTC
CASSPGLAGVGYEQYF
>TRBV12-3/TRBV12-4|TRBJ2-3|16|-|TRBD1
TGTGCCAGCAGCCCTGGACAGGGGAGGGGTGGGGATACGCAGTATTTT
CASSPGQGRGGDTQYF
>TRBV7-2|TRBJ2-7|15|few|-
TGTGCCAGCAGCTCGGCCGGGACACCGACCTACGAGCAGTACTTC
CASSSAGTPTYEQYF
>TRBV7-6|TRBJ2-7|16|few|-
TGTGCCAGCAGCTTTTTAACGGGAGACTCCTACAATGAGCAGTACTTC
CASSFLTGDSYNEQYF